The 26 T cell receptor beta chains reported below all come from one sample, sequenced in a study of T cell repertoires in aging, cancer and after chemotherapy. TCR beta rearrangements were amplified from peripheral blood genomic DNA. A mixed TRB-A/B primer pool amplified rearranged TRB by multiplex touch-down PCR. TCRdb used MiXCR to reprocess the multiplex PCR reads, holding one entry per CDR3 protein. The table has about 13,000 distinct CDR3 sequences, under 30% seen once. Sequencing was carried out using blood. The receptors were sampled from a human donor in good health.

The chain employs TRBV5-1 and TRBJ1-1; 7 bases map to TRBD1. The CDR3 has 16 amino acids. V shed 0 bases and J 0 bases; nucleotides not matched to a gene: 5. The germline V gene has CDR1 SGHRS and CDR2 YFSETQ. The CDR3 nucleotides read TGCGCCAGCAGCTTGGCCTCTACAGGGGTGAACACTGAAGCTTTCTTT. Amino acids: CASSLASTGVNTEAFF.

This clonotype came up a few times. V is TRBV25-1 and J is TRBJ2-2; D is unresolved. Trimming left V 0 bases short and J 2 bases short, with 1 base between. Germline V lookup: CDR1 MGHDK, CDR2 SYGVNS. This CDR3 has 13 residues. CDR3 DNA: TGTGCCAGCAGTGAATACAACACCGGGGAGCTGTTTTTT. Amino acid sequence: CASSEYNTGELFF.

This clonotype was counted only a few times. V gene TRBV9 combines with J gene TRBJ2-1, with 12 bases lining up with TRBD2. Looked up from germline, CDR1 is SGDLS and CDR2 is YYNGEE. This CDR3 has 18 amino acids. Trimming at V came to 3 bases and at J to 0 bases, leaving 7 bases not matched to a gene. In DNA, the CDR3 is TGTGCCAGCAGCGCGGGACTAGCGGGTCAGAGCTCCTACAATGAGCAGTTCTTC. Translated: CASSAGLAGQSSYNEQFF.

By share of the sample, this clonotype is medium-sized (0.01 to 0.1%). This rearrangement joins TRBV20-1 to TRBJ1-6, with 8 bases lining up with TRBD1. J gave up 6 bases and V 6 bases, and 4 bases lay outside the gene matches. CDR3 length: 13 residues. Germline loops: CDR1 DFQATT, CDR2 SNEGSKA (reference sequence). CDR3: CSAQGAANSPLHF. CDR3 DNA sequence: TGCAGTGCCCAGGGGGCGGCTAATTCACCCCTCCACTTT.

This clonotype is categorized as medium-sized. The chain uses TRBV19 and TRBJ1-4, with a weak D call TRBD1 (5 bases). Germline lookup yields CDR1 LNHDA and CDR2 SQIVND (reference sequence). This CDR3 has 18 residues. Deletions cut 3 bases from V and 4 bases from J, with 21 bases between. The chain's CDR3 is CASSIGTLTAGINEKLFF. CDR3 bases: TGTGCCAGTAGTATCGGGACGCTGACTGCGGGTATTAATGAAAAACTGTTTTTT.

This clonotype has a handful of counts. This chain connects TRBV20-1 to TRBJ1-4; 7 bases line up with TRBD1. Germline V gene lookup returns CDR1 DFQATT and CDR2 SNEGSKA (reference sequence). V shed 4 bases, J shed 7 bases, and the junction held 6 bases outside the gene matches. CDR3 size: 13 residues. The CDR3 region has the DNA TGCAGTGCTAAACAGGGGTGGGGTGAAAAACTGTTTTTT. Its translation is CSAKQGWGEKLFF.

The chain combines TRBV7-9 with TRBJ2-7; 10 bases line up with TRBD1. The V segment lost 4 bases and the J segment 3 bases; nucleotides outside the gene matches: 3. This CDR3 comprises 14 residues. CDR1 is SEHNR, CDR2 FQNEAQ, per germline (reference sequence). CDR3 region: CASSSGQGFYEQYF. As DNA, the CDR3 is TGTGCCAGCAGCTCGGGACAGGGGTTCTACGAGCAGTACTTC.

This clonotype showed up just a few times. The J gene is TRBJ1-5, the V gene TRBV19; TRBD1 is a possible D gene (5 bases). Trimming stripped 10 bases from V and 0 bases from J, with 16 bases between. Germline CDR1 and CDR2: LNHDA and SQIVND (reference sequence). This CDR3 has 15 amino acids. This chain's CDR3 is CATRVPGSSNQPQHF. The CDR3 DNA sequence: TGTGCCACCAGGGTTCCCGGGTCTAGCAATCAGCCCCAGCATTTT.

Notes on this clonotype: Just one base apart from a much larger clone, this may be a read error. CDR3 loop: CASSWGRSSCEQYF. In DNA form, the CDR3 reads TGTGCCAGCAGTTGGGGCCGGAGCTCCTGCGAGCAGTACTTC. The chain uses TRBV27 and TRBJ2-7, with D perhaps matching TRBD1 (5 bases). Germline loops: CDR1 MNHEY, CDR2 SMNVEV (reference sequence). The CDR3 runs 14 residues.

The chain is built from TRBV18 and TRBJ1-1; D not resolved. The V gene lost 4 bases and the J gene lost 8 bases, with 14 bases spanning the gap. The CDR3 is 13 amino acids. The germline CDR1 and CDR2 sequences are KGHSH and LQKENI. The CDR3 DNA reads TGTGCCAGCTCACGGGGTACAGAAACGGAAGCTTTCTTT. Its protein is CASSRGTETEAFF.

The genes are TRBV7-2 and TRBJ1-4; D unclear. V lost 0 bases to trimming and J lost 7 bases, with 9 bases between them. The CDR3 has 14 amino acids. CDR1 and CDR2 (germline): SGHTA, FQGNSA. In DNA, the CDR3 is TGTGCCAGCAGCTTAGCTAAGACTGGTGAAAAACTGTTTTTT. As protein: CASSLAKTGEKLFF.

In nucleotides, the CDR3 is TGTGCCACCAGTGCTGGGACTTCCTACAATGAGCAGTTCTTC. Translating gives CATSAGTSYNEQFF. The chain has TRBV24-1 and TRBJ2-1; D possibly corresponds to TRBD2 (6 bases). Germline CDR1 is KGHDR and CDR2 is SFDVKD. The CDR3 length is 14 residues. Trimming shortened V by 5 bases and J by 1 base, and 8 bases separated the two germline ends.

This clonotype is medium-sized by share. The chain recombines TRBV11-2 with TRBJ1-6; D not resolved. Germline CDR1 SGHAT, CDR2 FQNNGV. The V end was cut by 1 base, the J end by 15 bases, with 7 bases between. This CDR3 is 11 amino acids long. CDR3 sequence (DNA): TGTGCCAGCAGCTTAGCGGTTCGCCTCCACTTT. Residues: CASSLAVRLHF.

This clonotype is classed as medium-sized. The chain couples TRBV5-6 to TRBJ2-7, with 7 positions matching TRBD1. The CDR3 spans 13 residues. After removal of 5 bases from V and 3 bases from J, the junction contained 5 bases not matched to a gene. Germline-derived CDR1 and CDR2 are SGHDT and YYEEEE. The CDR3 sequence: CASSPGTVYEQYV. CDR3 in DNA: TGTGCCAGCAGTCCCGGGACAGTCTACGAGCAGTACGTC.

The sample holds a few counts of this clonotype. The J gene is TRBJ2-6, the V gene TRBV5-4, with D possibly being TRBD2 (6 bases). The V end lost 4 bases, the J end lost 2 bases, and 13 bases lay between the germline ends. Germline CDR1 SGHNT, CDR2 YYREEE (reference sequence). This CDR3 is built from 16 residues. CDR3 loop: CASSAGGTPGANVLTF. CDR3 sequence (DNA): TGTGCCAGCAGCGCCGGGGGAACTCCTGGGGCCAACGTCCTGACTTTC.

This clonotype is judged medium-sized. The CDR3 bases are TGTGCCAGCAGCCCTGGCGGGACAGGGCGAACCGGGGAGCTGTTTTTT. Translated: CASSPGGTGRTGELFF. The rearrangement uses TRBV12-3 or TRBV12-4 and TRBJ2-2; 9 nucleotides line up with TRBD1. The CDR3 runs to 16 residues. Losses at the gene ends were 6 bases for V and 5 bases for J; bases not matched to a gene: 10.

The chain couples TRBV6-5 to TRBJ2-3, with TRBD2 matching 14 bases. The CDR3 extends over 17 amino acids. The V gene end was trimmed by 6 bases and the J gene end by 0 bases; junction bases not matched to a gene: 5. Germline CDR1 is MNHEY and CDR2 is SVGAGI. DNA of the CDR3: TGTGCCAGCAGAGGGACTAGCGGGGGACCAAGCACAGATACGCAGTATTTT. Its translation is CASRGTSGGPSTDTQYF.

In its sample, this clonotype is medium-sized. As DNA, the CDR3 is TGTGCCAGCAGCTTGGTAAGTGGAGCCCGCGAGCAGTACGTC. It translates to CASSLVSGAREQYV. The chain combines TRBV5-6 with TRBJ2-7, with no clear D. The ends were cut back, 0 bases at V and 6 bases at J, with 13 bases in the middle. The germline V gene has CDR1 SGHDT and CDR2 YYEEEE. The CDR3 loop spans 14 amino acids.

This clonotype was found a few times. The chain links TRBV28 to TRBJ1-6, with 7 bases that match TRBD1. Germline loops: CDR1 MDHEN, CDR2 SYDVKM. The CDR3 extends over 13 amino acids. V shed 10 bases, J shed 9 bases, and the junction held 9 bases outside the gene matches. This chain's CDR3 is CATIGRGRSPLHF. The CDR3 region has the DNA TGTGCCACCATAGGTAGGGGGCGTTCACCCCTCCACTTT. The entire variable domain, with the rest obtained from reference TRBV28 and TRBJ1-6, is as follows: DVKVTQSSRYLVKRTGEKVFLECVQDMDHENMFWYRQDPGLGLRLIYFSYDVKMKEKGDIPEGYSVSREKKERFSLILESASTNQTSMYLCATIGRGRSPLHFGNGTRLTVT.

This clonotype is medium-sized (0.01 to 0.1%) in the sample. The chain carries TRBV7-9 and TRBJ1-3; D remains ambiguous. CDR3 length: 15 residues. V shed 7 bases and J shed 2 bases, with 15 bases lying between them. Germline V gene sequence: CDR1 SEHNR, CDR2 FQNEAQ (reference sequence). Here the CDR3 reads CASTAMTATGNTIYF. CDR3 nucleotide sequence: TGTGCCAGCACCGCCATGACGGCAACTGGAAACACCATATATTTT.

J is TRBJ2-3 and V is TRBV28, with 10 bases fitting TRBD2. Trimming removed 6 bases from V and 2 bases from J; junction bases left unmatched: 5. Germline-derived CDR1 and CDR2 are MDHEN and SYDVKM. There are 15 residues in the CDR3. The CDR3: CASRERGGNTDTQYF. DNA of the CDR3: TGTGCCAGCAGGGAGCGGGGGGGGAACACAGATACGCAGTATTTT.

A few counts support this clonotype. The chain uses TRBV19 and TRBJ1-5; perhaps TRBD1 as D (6 bases). The V gene lost 10 bases and the J gene lost 4 bases, with 14 bases spanning the gap. The CDR3 has 13 amino acids. CDR1 and CDR2 from the germline V gene are LNHDA and SQIVND (reference sequence). CDR3 protein: CATSQDRNQPQHF. The CDR3 nucleotides are TGTGCCACCTCACAGGACAGAAATCAGCCCCAGCATTTT. Supplemented by reference TRBV19 and TRBJ1-5, the full variable domain reads DGGITQSPKYLFRKEGQNVTLSCEQNLNHDAMYWYRQDPGQGLRLIYYSQIVNDFQKGDIAEGYSVSREKKESFPLTVTSAQKNPTAFYLCATSQDRNQPQHFGDGTRLSIL.

This clonotype has just a few counts. The chain employs TRBV11-2 and TRBJ2-3; the match to TRBD1 covers 11 bases. The CDR3 is 15 residues long. Germline V gene lookup returns CDR1 SGHAT and CDR2 FQNNGV. J was trimmed by 3 bases and V by 6 bases; bases with no gene match: 5. CDR3 nucleotides: TGTGCCAGCAGATCAGGACAGGGGGCTACAGATACGCAGTATTTT. Translated, it gives CASRSGQGATDTQYF. The full variable domain, rest sourced from reference TRBV11-2 and TRBJ2-3, is EAGVAQSPRYKIIEKRQSVAFWCNPISGHATLYWYQQILGQGPKLLIQFQNNGVVDDSQLPKDRFSAERLKGVDSTLKIQPAKLEDSAVYLCASRSGQGATDTQYFGPGTRLTVL.

This clonotype is termed medium-sized (0.01 to 0.1%). This chain joins TRBV29-1 and TRBJ1-2; D possibly corresponds to TRBD1 (5 bases). The CDR3 runs 13 residues. Deletions cut 4 bases from V and 1 base from J, with 10 bases between. Germline CDR1 is SQVTM and CDR2 is ANQGSEA. CDR3 loop: CSVGTQFNYGYTF. The CDR3 bases are TGCAGCGTTGGGACACAGTTTAACTATGGCTACACCTTC. Using reference TRBV29-1 and TRBJ1-2 for the parts outside the CDR3, the full variable domain is SAVISQKPSRDICQRGTSLTIQCQVDSQVTMMFWYRQQPGQSLTLIATANQGSEATYESGFVIDKFPISRPNLTFSTLTVSNMSPEDSSIYLCSVGTQFNYGYTFGSGTRLTVV.

Only one count was recorded for this clonotype. The chain couples TRBV5-6 to TRBJ1-4, with 7 bases lining up with TRBD1. CDR3 size: 17 residues. Germline V CDR1 and CDR2: SGHDT, YYEEEE. The ends lost 3 bases at V and 0 bases at J; junction bases unmatched: 8. The CDR3 here is CASSSTGPFATNEKLFF. CDR3 sequence (DNA): TGTGCCAGCAGCTCGACAGGGCCCTTTGCAACTAATGAAAAACTGTTTTTT.

This clonotype is judged medium-sized. The V call is TRBV15, the J call TRBJ1-2; D unclear. The germline CDR1 and CDR2 sequences are LNHNV and YYDKDF (reference sequence). V was pared by 3 bases and J by 7 bases, with 9 bases between. The CDR3 loop spans 12 amino acids. CDR3 sequence reads: CATSRPPSGYTF. Here the CDR3 DNA reads TGTGCCACCAGCAGGCCCCCTAGTGGCTACACCTTC.